The entry below gives a single T cell receptor (beta chain) sequence along with its context. CDR1 is MNHEY and CDR2 is SMNVEV in the germline V gene (reference sequence). Trimming cost V 5 bases and J 3 bases, with 10 bases left between them. There are 13 residues in the CDR3. Original processing notes: Counts of nucleated cells, estimated from reference gene primer amplification, were obtained. TCRdb's table, derived via immunoSEQ multiplex PCR, lists solely in-frame clones and lacks some. V, J and clone size are those of that table, while D and trimming were read from the DNA. In the table there are roughly 93,000 clones, approximately 84% of which are singletons. This sample was taken from a study of blood T cell repertoires in COVID-19.

This chain joins TRBV27 and TRBJ1-1; TRBD1 might be the D (5 bases). The specimen sequenced was peripheral blood. The source of this sequence is a woman older than 75 with acute or convalescent COVID-19. This chain's CDR3 is CASSINRYTEAFF. For the CDR3, the DNA is TGTGCCAGCAGTATAAACAGGTACACTGAAGCTTTCTTT.